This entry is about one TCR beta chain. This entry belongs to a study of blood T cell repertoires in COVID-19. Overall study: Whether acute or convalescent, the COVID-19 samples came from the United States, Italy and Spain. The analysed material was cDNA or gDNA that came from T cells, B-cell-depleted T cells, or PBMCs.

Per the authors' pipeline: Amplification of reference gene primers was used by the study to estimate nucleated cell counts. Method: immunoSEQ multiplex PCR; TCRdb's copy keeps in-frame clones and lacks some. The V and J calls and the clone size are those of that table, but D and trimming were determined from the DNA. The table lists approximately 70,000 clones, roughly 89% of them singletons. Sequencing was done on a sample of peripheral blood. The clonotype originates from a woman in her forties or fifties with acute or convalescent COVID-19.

CDR3 region: CASIGTVYTDTQYF. CDR3 in DNA: TGTGCCAGCATAGGGACAGTTTACACAGATACGCAGTATTTT. V usage is TRBV28 and J usage is TRBJ2-3; 7 positions agree with TRBD1. Germline V CDR1 and CDR2: MDHEN, SYDVKM. V shed 7 bases and J 2 bases; nucleotides not matched to a gene: 6. The CDR3 is 14 residues long. Complete variable domain (other parts from reference TRBV28 and TRBJ2-3): DVKVTQSSRYLVKRTGEKVFLECVQDMDHENMFWYRQDPGLGLRLIYFSYDVKMKEKGDIPEGYSVSREKKERFSLILESASTNQTSMYLCASIGTVYTDTQYFGPGTRLTVL.